Detailed here is one T cell receptor beta chain. Its antigen is currently unknown. The data were taken from a study of OX40 agonist ivuxolimab in advanced cancers. Study overall: Patients were infused with ivuxolimab every 2 weeks at 0.01 to 10 mg/kg.

Study-level findings and limits: There were, on average, more expanded clones in CD8+ T cells than in CD4+. Clonal expansion from baseline to week 6 occurred in both CD4+ and CD8+ T cells.

Autoimmune disease history or systemic immunosuppression was exclusionary. Per germline, CDR1 GTSNPN and CDR2 SVGIG (reference sequence). V gave up 5 bases and J gave up 0 bases, with 14 bases separating them. The CDR3 has 15 amino acids. Clones were read by immunoSEQ multiplex PCR, and TCRdb kept only the in-frame ones, dropping some. The sample contains nearly 50,000 clones, about 93% of which appear only once. The receptor comes from an adult with an advanced solid tumor such as melanoma, head and neck, liver or kidney cancer. The input for sequencing was CD4+ or CD8+ T cells sorted from blood, taken in a trial of the OX40 agonist ivuxolimab. The gene calls are TRBV30 and TRBJ1-5, with a possible D match to TRBD1 (6 bases). The CDR3 loop reads CAWFKGDYSNQPQHF. The DNA of the CDR3 is TGTGCCTGGTTCAAGGGGGACTATAGCAATCAGCCCCAGCATTTT. Complete variable domain (other parts from reference TRBV30 and TRBJ1-5): SQTIHQWPATLVQPVGSPLSLECTVEGTSNPNLYWYRQAAGRGLQLLFYSVGIGQISSEVPQNLSASRPQDRQFILSSKKLLLSDSGFYLCAWFKGDYSNQPQHFGDGTRLSIL.